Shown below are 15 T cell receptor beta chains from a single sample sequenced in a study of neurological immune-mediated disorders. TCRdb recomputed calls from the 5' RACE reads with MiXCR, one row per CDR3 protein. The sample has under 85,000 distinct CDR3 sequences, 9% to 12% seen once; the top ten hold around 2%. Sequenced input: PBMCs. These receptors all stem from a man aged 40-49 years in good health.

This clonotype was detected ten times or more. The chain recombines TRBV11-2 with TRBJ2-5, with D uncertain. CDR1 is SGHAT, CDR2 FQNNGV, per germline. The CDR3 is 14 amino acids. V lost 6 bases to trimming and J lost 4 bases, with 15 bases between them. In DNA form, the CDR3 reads TGTGCCAGCAGTCCGACATGGACCCGAGAGACCCAGTACTTC. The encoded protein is CASSPTWTRETQYF.

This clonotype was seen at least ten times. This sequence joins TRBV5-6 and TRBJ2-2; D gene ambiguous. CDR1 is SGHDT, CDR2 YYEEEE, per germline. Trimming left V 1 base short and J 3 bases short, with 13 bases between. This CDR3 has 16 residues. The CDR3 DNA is TGTGCCAGCAGCTTGACTGGGTATCTCGACACCGGGGAGCTGTTTTTT. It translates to CASSLTGYLDTGELFF.

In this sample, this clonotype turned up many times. The CDR3 sequence is CASSYSGQGPGEQYF. For the CDR3, the DNA is TGTGCCAGCAGTTACTCGGGACAGGGTCCTGGAGAGCAGTACTTC. This chain links TRBV6-6 with TRBJ2-7, with 9 positions matching TRBD1. CDR1 and CDR2 (germline): MNHNY, SVGAGI (reference sequence). After removal of 0 bases from V and 7 bases from J, the junction contained 7 bases not matched to a gene. CDR3 size: 15 residues.

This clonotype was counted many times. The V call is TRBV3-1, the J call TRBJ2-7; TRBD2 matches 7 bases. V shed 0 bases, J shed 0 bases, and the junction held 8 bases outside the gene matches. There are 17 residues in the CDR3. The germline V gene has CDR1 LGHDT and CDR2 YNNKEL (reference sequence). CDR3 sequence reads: CASSQESRRETSYEQYF. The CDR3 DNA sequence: TGTGCCAGCAGCCAAGAGTCGAGGCGGGAGACCTCCTACGAGCAGTACTTC.

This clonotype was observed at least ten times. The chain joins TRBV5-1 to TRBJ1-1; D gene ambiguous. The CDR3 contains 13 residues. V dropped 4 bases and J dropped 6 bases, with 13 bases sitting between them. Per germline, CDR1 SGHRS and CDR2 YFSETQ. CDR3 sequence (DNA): TGCGCCAGCAGCCAACTGGGTCAGGCTGAAGCTTTCTTT. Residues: CASSQLGQAEAFF.

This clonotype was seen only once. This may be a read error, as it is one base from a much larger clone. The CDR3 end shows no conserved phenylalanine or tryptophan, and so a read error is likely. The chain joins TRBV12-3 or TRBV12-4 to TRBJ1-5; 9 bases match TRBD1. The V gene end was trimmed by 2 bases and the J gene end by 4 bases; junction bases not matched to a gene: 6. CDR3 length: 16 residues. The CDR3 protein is CASSLMTGTGNQPQHL. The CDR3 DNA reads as TGTGCCAGCAGTTTAATGACCGGGACAGGGAATCAGCCCCAGCATTTG.

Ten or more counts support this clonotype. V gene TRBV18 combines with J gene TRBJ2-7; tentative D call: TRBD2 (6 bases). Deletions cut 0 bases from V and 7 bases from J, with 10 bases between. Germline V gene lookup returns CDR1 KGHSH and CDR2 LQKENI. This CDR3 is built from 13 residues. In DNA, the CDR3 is TGTGCCAGCTCACCACCGGAGGGTTGGGAGCAGTACTTC. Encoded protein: CASSPPEGWEQYF.

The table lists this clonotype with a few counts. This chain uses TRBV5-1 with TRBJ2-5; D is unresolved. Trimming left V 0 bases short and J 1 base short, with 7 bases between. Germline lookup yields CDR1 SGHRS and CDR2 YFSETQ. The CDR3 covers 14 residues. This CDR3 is CASSLDVSQETQYF. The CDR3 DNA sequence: TGCGCCAGCAGCTTGGATGTCAGCCAAGAGACCCAGTACTTC.

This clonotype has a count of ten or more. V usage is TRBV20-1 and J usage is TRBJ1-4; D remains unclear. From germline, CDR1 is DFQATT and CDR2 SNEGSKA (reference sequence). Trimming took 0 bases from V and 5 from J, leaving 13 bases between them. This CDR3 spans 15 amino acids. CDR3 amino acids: CSARDHAGANEKLFF. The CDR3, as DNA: TGCAGTGCTAGAGATCATGCAGGCGCAAATGAAAAACTGTTTTTT.

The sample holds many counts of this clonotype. The CDR3 protein is CASSGITMNTEAFF. CDR3 bases: TGTGCCAGCAGTGGTATTACCATGAACACTGAAGCTTTCTTT. This chain connects TRBV28 to TRBJ1-1; D is ambiguous. From germline, CDR1 is MDHEN and CDR2 SYDVKM. There are 14 residues in the CDR3. V was trimmed by 5 bases and J by 0 bases, leaving 10 bases between them.

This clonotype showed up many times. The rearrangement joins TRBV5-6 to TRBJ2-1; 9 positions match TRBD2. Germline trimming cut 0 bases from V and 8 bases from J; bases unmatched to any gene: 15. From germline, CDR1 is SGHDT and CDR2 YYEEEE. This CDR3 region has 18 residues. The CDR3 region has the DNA TGTGCCAGCAGCTTGGCCGACGGCGCTAGCGGGGTAGTAGATGAGCAGTTCTTC. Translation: CASSLADGASGVVDEQFF.

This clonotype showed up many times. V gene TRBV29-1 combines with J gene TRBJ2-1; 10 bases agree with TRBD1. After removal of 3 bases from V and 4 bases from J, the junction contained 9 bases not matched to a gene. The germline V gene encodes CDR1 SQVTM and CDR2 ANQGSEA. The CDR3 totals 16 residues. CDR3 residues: CSVDSRGTGVYNEQFF. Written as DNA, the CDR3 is TGCAGCGTTGATAGCCGAGGGACAGGGGTATACAATGAGCAGTTCTTC.

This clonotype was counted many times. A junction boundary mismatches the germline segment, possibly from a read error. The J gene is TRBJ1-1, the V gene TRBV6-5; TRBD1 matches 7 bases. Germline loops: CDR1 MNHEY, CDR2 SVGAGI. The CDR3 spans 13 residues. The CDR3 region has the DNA TGTGCCACCGGAGGGGGCTTGAACACTGAAGCTTTCTTC. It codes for CATGGGLNTEAFF.

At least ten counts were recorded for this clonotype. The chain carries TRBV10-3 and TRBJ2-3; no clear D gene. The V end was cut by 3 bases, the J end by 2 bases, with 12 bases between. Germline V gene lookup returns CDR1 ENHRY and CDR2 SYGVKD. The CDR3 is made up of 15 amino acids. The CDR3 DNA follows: TGTGCCATCAGTGAAGCACCAAGGTCCACAGATACGCAGTATTTT. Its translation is CAISEAPRSTDTQYF.

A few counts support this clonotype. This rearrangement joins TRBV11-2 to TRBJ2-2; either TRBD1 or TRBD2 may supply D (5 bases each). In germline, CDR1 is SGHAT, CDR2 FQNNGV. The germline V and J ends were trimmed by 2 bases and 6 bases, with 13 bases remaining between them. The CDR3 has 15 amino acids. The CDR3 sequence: CASSLSRGGSGELFF. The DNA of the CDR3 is TGTGCCAGCAGCTTAAGTAGGGGCGGGTCCGGGGAGCTGTTTTTT.